Following are 32 T cell receptor beta chains from one sample sequenced in a study of immune characterization of retroperitoneal liposarcoma. TCRdb passed the PCR reads through MiXCR, listing each CDR3 protein once. This table holds roughly 9,800 distinct CDR3 sequences, 37% found once. Sequencing was performed on tumor tissue. All receptors come from a female donor with retroperitoneal liposarcoma.

This chain uses TRBV5-1 with TRBJ2-5, with 7 bases lining up with TRBD2. Trimming took 0 bases from V and 11 from J; bases not matched to a gene: 7. The CDR3 sequence is 13 residues long. Germline CDR1 SGHRS, CDR2 YFSETQ. CDR3 nucleotide sequence: TGCGCCAGCAGCTTGGCCGGGGGGAGGGAGCAGTACTTC. Encoded protein: CASSLAGGREQYF.

The V and J genes are TRBV11-1 and TRBJ1-1; tentative D call: TRBD1 (5 bases). The ends were cut back, 0 bases at V and 5 bases at J, with 10 bases in the middle. CDR3 size: 14 residues. Germline CDR1 and CDR2: SGHAT and FQDESV (reference sequence). The CDR3 DNA reads as TGTGCCAGCAGCTTAGCTACGGGGCGGACTGAAGCTTTCTTT. Amino acids: CASSLATGRTEAFF.

Turning to this clonotype: Since no conserved phenylalanine or tryptophan closes the CDR3, a read error is the likely cause. In nucleotides, the CDR3 is TGTGCCAGCAGTTACGTCCTAAATCCCCTGGAGACCCAGTTCATC. This encodes CASSYVLNPLETQFI. The chain recombines TRBV6-5 with TRBJ2-1; D is unclear. Trimming shortened V by 2 bases and J by 13 bases, and 21 bases separated the two germline ends. Germline lookup yields CDR1 MNHEY and CDR2 SVGAGI. The CDR3 is made up of 15 amino acids.

This clonotype is categorized as large. The rearrangement links TRBV7-2 to TRBJ2-1, with a weak D call TRBD1 (5 bases). The DNA matches TRBJ2-7 better at its end, which makes the J call doubtful. CDR1 is SGHTA and CDR2 is FQGNSA in the germline V gene. The CDR3 has 15 residues. The CDR3 DNA reads as TGTGCCAGCAGCCCTTTGTATGGGGCCTACAATGAGCAGTACTTC. Its translation is CASSPLYGAYNEQYF.

This clonotype turned up a few times. This sequence joins TRBV6-5 and TRBJ2-6; D gene ambiguous. Trimming shortened V by 3 bases and J by 0 bases, and 6 bases separated the two germline ends. The CDR3 extends over 15 amino acids. Per the germline V gene, CDR1 is MNHEY and CDR2 is SVGAGI. Here the CDR3 reads CASSYSFSGANVLTF. The CDR3 bases are TGTGCCAGCAGTTATTCCTTCTCTGGGGCCAACGTCCTGACTTTC.

This clonotype occurred a few times. The rearrangement links TRBV11-1 to TRBJ1-1; D is ambiguous. This CDR3 region has 14 residues. The V gene's germline CDR1 is SGHAT and CDR2 FQDESV (reference sequence). V gave up 1 base and J gave up 6 bases, with 12 bases separating them. Here the CDR3 reads CASSLDFRVAEAFF. The DNA of the CDR3 is TGTGCCAGCAGCTTAGATTTTCGGGTTGCTGAAGCTTTCTTT.

This clonotype was seen a handful of times. The genes are TRBV7-6 and TRBJ2-7; D ambiguous. The CDR3 extends over 10 amino acids. Trimming left V 5 bases short and J 6 bases short, with 5 bases between. CDR1 is SGHVS and CDR2 is FNYEAQ in the germline V gene. DNA for the CDR3: TGTGCCAGCAGCCCTCTCGAGCAGTACTTC. Translated, it gives CASSPLEQYF.

The gene calls are TRBV28 and TRBJ2-2; 10 nucleotides align to TRBD1. Germline values: CDR1 MDHEN, CDR2 SYDVKM. The CDR3 has 19 residues. V was pared by 2 bases and J by 6 bases, with 15 bases of the junction left unmatched. The CDR3 here is CASSLAIPGQGIGSGELFF. CDR3 DNA sequence: TGTGCCAGCAGTTTAGCTATACCGGGACAGGGGATAGGATCCGGGGAGCTGTTTTTT.

The rearrangement uses TRBV6-6 and TRBJ2-1; 9 bases are a match to TRBD2. Looked up from germline, CDR1 is MNHNY and CDR2 is SVGAGI (reference sequence). CDR3 size: 17 residues. Trimming took 6 bases from V and 5 from J; bases not matched to a gene: 14. CDR3 protein: CASRGFSGRGEHNEQFF. CDR3 nucleotide sequence: TGTGCCAGCAGGGGATTTAGCGGGAGAGGGGAACACAATGAGCAGTTCTTC.

V is TRBV11-2 and J is TRBJ2-7; 7 bases fit TRBD1. The germline CDR1 and CDR2 sequences are SGHAT and FQNNGV. The CDR3 sequence is 15 residues long. J gave up 0 bases and V 3 bases, and 5 bases lay outside the gene matches. The CDR3 is CASSFSTGSSYEQYF. The CDR3 DNA reads TGTGCCAGCAGCTTTTCGACAGGGAGCTCCTACGAGCAGTACTTC. Full variable domain (outside the CDR3, taken from reference TRBV11-2 and TRBJ2-7): EAGVAQSPRYKIIEKRQSVAFWCNPISGHATLYWYQQILGQGPKLLIQFQNNGVVDDSQLPKDRFSAERLKGVDSTLKIQPAKLEDSAVYLCASSFSTGSSYEQYFGPGTRLTVT.

The chain employs TRBV6-6 and TRBJ1-6; D unclear. Per germline, CDR1 MNHNY and CDR2 SVGAGI (reference sequence). The CDR3 is 14 residues long. Trimming took off 0 bases at V and 7 bases at J, with 7 bases between the two ends. The CDR3 is CASSYSNANSPLHF. The CDR3 nucleotides are TGTGCCAGCAGTTACTCGAACGCAAATTCACCCCTCCACTTT.

This clonotype has a handful of counts. V usage is TRBV11-2 and J usage is TRBJ2-1, with TRBD2 matching 8 bases. The J call may not be correct, given that the DNA end is closer to TRBJ2-7. The CDR3 is 17 amino acids. In germline, CDR1 is SGHAT, CDR2 FQNNGV. CDR3 in DNA: TGTGCCAGCAGCTTAGGGTTAGGGACTAGGACCTACAATGAGCAGTACTTC. The encoded protein is CASSLGLGTRTYNEQYF.

Note on this clonotype: A single base separates this from a much larger clone, so it may be a read error. The V call is TRBV6-6, the J call TRBJ2-1, with no clear D. Per germline, CDR1 MNHNY and CDR2 SVGAGI (reference sequence). The CDR3 runs 12 residues. V lost 0 bases to trimming and J lost 10 bases, with 7 bases between them. DNA for the CDR3: TGTGCCAGCAGTTACTCCCACTACGAGCAGTTCTTC. Encoded protein: CASSYSHYEQFF.

In this sample, this clonotype turned up a few times. This chain joins TRBV7-3 and TRBJ2-3; the match to TRBD2 covers 12 bases. V gave up 4 bases and J gave up 0 bases; unmatched junction bases: 14. This CDR3 comprises 20 residues. CDR1 SGHTA and CDR2 FQGTGA come from the germline V gene. The CDR3 nucleotides read TGTGCCAGCAGCTACCACCCAGCTAGCGGGGGGGTAACTAGCACAGATACGCAGTATTTT. Translation gives CASSYHPASGGVTSTDTQYF.

This clonotype was recorded a few times. J is TRBJ2-2 and V is TRBV7-3; D may be TRBD1 (7 bases). V was trimmed by 5 bases and J by 9 bases, leaving 19 bases between them. The CDR3 is 15 amino acids. Per the germline V gene, CDR1 is SGHTA and CDR2 is FQGTGA. Here the CDR3 DNA reads TGTGCCAGCAGCCTCTCAGGGGGGAGTTCGAGGGAGCTGTTTTTT. Residues: CASSLSGGSSRELFF.

This clonotype was observed a handful of times. V and J are TRBV6-1 and TRBJ2-1; no clear D gene. The DNA end is more similar to TRBJ2-7, so the J call may be wrong. The CDR3 consists of 12 residues. Germline loops: CDR1 MNHNS, CDR2 SASEGT. CDR3 amino acids: CASSDMDPEQYF. The CDR3 DNA is TGTGCCAGCAGTGACATGGATCCCGAGCAGTACTTC.

This clonotype was counted a few times. J is TRBJ2-4 and V is TRBV27; perhaps TRBD2 as D (5 bases). The CDR3 has 13 amino acids. V lost 3 bases and J lost 7, with 10 bases in between. Germline V CDR1 and CDR2: MNHEY, SMNVEV (reference sequence). Here the CDR3 reads CASSFRRRNIQYF. The CDR3, as DNA: TGTGCCAGCAGTTTCCGGAGGCGGAACATTCAGTACTTC.

The chain recombines TRBV12-5 with TRBJ2-3, with D perhaps TRBD2 (6 bases). V lost 6 bases and J lost 0, with 10 bases in between. Per germline, CDR1 LGHNT and CDR2 FRNRAP. The CDR3 is made up of 14 amino acids. CDR3: CASGWSGSTDTQYF. The CDR3 DNA follows: TGTGCTAGTGGGTGGAGCGGGAGCACAGATACGCAGTATTTT. The full variable domain, in which reference TRBV12-5 and TRBJ2-3 provide the parts outside the CDR3, is DARVTQTPRHKVTEMGQEVTMRCQPILGHNTVFWYRQTMMQGLELLAYFRNRAPLDDSGMPKDRFSAEMPDATLATLKIQPSEPRDSAVYFCASGWSGSTDTQYFGPGTRLTVL.

V usage is TRBV27 and J usage is TRBJ2-1; a weak D match, TRBD2 (6 bases). This CDR3 comprises 14 residues. CDR1 and CDR2 (germline): MNHEY, SMNVEV (reference sequence). Trimming cost V 2 bases and J 9 bases, with 14 bases left between them. The CDR3 nucleotides read TGTGCCAGCAGTTTAGACAGACTAGAACGTGAGCAGTTCTTC. Amino acids: CASSLDRLEREQFF.

V is TRBV25-1 and J is TRBJ2-5, with TRBD1 matching 8 bases. The DNA matches TRBJ2-7 better at its end, which makes the J call doubtful. The CDR3 is 15 residues long. The V gene's germline CDR1 is MGHDK and CDR2 SYGVNS. CDR3 sequence: CASSQSGTGSYEQYF. The CDR3 nucleotides are TGTGCCAGCAGTCAGTCCGGGACAGGCTCCTACGAGCAGTACTTC.

This clonotype was recorded a few times. This chain links TRBV6-1 with TRBJ2-3, with TRBD2 identical over 10 bases. Per the germline V gene, CDR1 is MNHNS and CDR2 is SASEGT. CDR3 length equals 14 residues. The V gene end was trimmed by 3 bases and the J gene end by 4 bases; junction bases not matched to a gene: 1. CDR3 sequence reads: CASSDTSGADTQYF. CDR3 nucleotides: TGTGCCAGCAGTGATACTAGCGGGGCAGATACGCAGTATTTT.

Many counts were recorded for this clonotype. The chain combines TRBV6-1 with TRBJ2-1, with 8 bases aligning to TRBD2. This CDR3 has 14 amino acids. V shed 3 bases and J 6 bases; nucleotides not matched to a gene: 4. Germline loops: CDR1 MNHNS, CDR2 SASEGT. CDR3 sequence: CASSESGGVNEQFF. Here the CDR3 DNA reads TGTGCCAGCAGTGAGAGCGGGGGTGTCAATGAGCAGTTCTTC.

This chain joins TRBV6-1 and TRBJ2-1, with D hard to call. Germline V gene lookup returns CDR1 MNHNS and CDR2 SASEGT. V was pared by 0 bases and J by 10 bases, with 4 bases between. The CDR3 covers 11 residues. The CDR3 is CASSEAEEQFF. The CDR3 DNA sequence: TGTGCCAGCAGTGAAGCGGAGGAGCAGTTCTTC.

This clonotype was seen ten or more times. V is TRBV12-3 or TRBV12-4 and J is TRBJ2-3; 10 nucleotides agree with TRBD2. This CDR3 is 13 amino acids long. Trimming cost V 6 bases and J 14 bases; bases outside gene matches: 11. The CDR3, as DNA: TGTGCCAGCAGCATGAGGAGACTAGCGGGTCTGTATTTT. This encodes CASSMRRLAGLYF.

The chain joins TRBV12-3 or TRBV12-4 to TRBJ2-1, with a possible D match to TRBD2 (6 bases). The J call may not be correct, given that the DNA end is closer to TRBJ2-7. The CDR3 is 13 residues long. CDR3 region: CASSPRLDGEQYF. Written as DNA, the CDR3 is TGTGCCAGCAGCCCTCGACTAGATGGCGAGCAGTACTTC.

The chain combines TRBV11-3 with TRBJ2-5; TRBD1 agrees at 8 bases. V was pared by 5 bases and J by 5 bases, with 7 bases of the junction left unmatched. This CDR3 has 14 residues. Germline V gene lookup returns CDR1 SGHNT and CDR2 YENEEA. The CDR3 spells CASSRDRGHETQYF. Written as DNA, the CDR3 is TGTGCCAGCAGCCGTGACAGGGGACACGAGACCCAGTACTTC.

The sample holds one count of this clonotype. The chain is built from TRBV6-6 and TRBJ1-1; unclear D gene. CDR1 and CDR2 (germline): MNHNY, SVGAGI (reference sequence). Trimming took off 6 bases at V and 1 base at J, with 6 bases between the two ends. This CDR3 has 12 residues. This chain's CDR3 is CASRRRNTEAFF. The CDR3 DNA reads as TGTGCCAGCAGGCGAAGGAACACTGAAGCTTTCTTT.

J is TRBJ2-2 and V is TRBV7-2; a weak D match, TRBD2 (5 bases). Trimming shortened V by 5 bases and J by 5 bases, and 18 bases separated the two germline ends. CDR3 length: 16 amino acids. Germline V gene data show CDR1 as SGHTA and CDR2 as FQGNSA. This CDR3 is CASSPLARTGTGELFF. The DNA for the CDR3 is TGTGCCAGCAGCCCCTTGGCGCGGACGGGAACCGGGGAGCTGTTTTTT. Drawing the rest from reference TRBV7-2 and TRBJ2-2, the complete variable domain is GAGVSQSPSNKVTEKGKDVELRCDPISGHTALYWYRQSLGQGLEFLIYFQGNSAPDKSGLPSDRFSAERTGGSVSTLTIQRTQQEDSAVYLCASSPLARTGTGELFFGEGSRLTVL.

This clonotype was seen more than once but under ten times. The chain combines TRBV7-6 with TRBJ2-1; D remains ambiguous. Near its end, the DNA agrees better with TRBJ2-7, so the J call may be wrong. Germline assignment: CDR1 SGHVS and CDR2 FNYEAQ. The CDR3 consists of 14 residues. In nucleotides, the CDR3 is TGTGCCAGCAGCTTAGGAAGTCTTTCCTACGAGCAGTACTTC. Amino acids: CASSLGSLSYEQYF.

This clonotype qualifies as medium-sized. The gene calls are TRBV7-2 and TRBJ2-1, with 8 positions matching TRBD2. Germline values: CDR1 SGHTA, CDR2 FQGNSA. The ends lost 1 base at V and 2 bases at J; junction bases unmatched: 1. There are 15 residues in the CDR3. CDR3 nucleotides: TGTGCCAGCAGCTTAGGGACTAGCACCTACAATGAGCAGTTCTTC. Translation: CASSLGTSTYNEQFF.

The chain combines TRBV12-3 or TRBV12-4 with TRBJ1-1, with D possibly being TRBD1 (5 bases). The germline V and J ends were trimmed by 5 bases and 4 bases, with 23 bases remaining between them. There are 17 residues in the CDR3. The CDR3 DNA reads as TGTGCCAGCAGTAAATACTACGGACGGGGCGGTAGCACTGAAGCTTTCTTT. Its translation: CASSKYYGRGGSTEAFF.

By sample fraction, this clonotype is medium-sized. The rearrangement links TRBV6-1 to TRBJ2-1, with D possibly matching TRBD1 (6 bases). Trimming removed 1 base at V and 13 bases at J, with 20 bases between. CDR1 and CDR2 from the germline V gene are MNHNS and SASEGT. This CDR3 has 15 amino acids. The CDR3 reads CASSEGSGAQETQFF. In DNA, the CDR3 is TGTGCCAGCAGTGAAGGGTCAGGGGCCCAAGAGACCCAGTTCTTC.